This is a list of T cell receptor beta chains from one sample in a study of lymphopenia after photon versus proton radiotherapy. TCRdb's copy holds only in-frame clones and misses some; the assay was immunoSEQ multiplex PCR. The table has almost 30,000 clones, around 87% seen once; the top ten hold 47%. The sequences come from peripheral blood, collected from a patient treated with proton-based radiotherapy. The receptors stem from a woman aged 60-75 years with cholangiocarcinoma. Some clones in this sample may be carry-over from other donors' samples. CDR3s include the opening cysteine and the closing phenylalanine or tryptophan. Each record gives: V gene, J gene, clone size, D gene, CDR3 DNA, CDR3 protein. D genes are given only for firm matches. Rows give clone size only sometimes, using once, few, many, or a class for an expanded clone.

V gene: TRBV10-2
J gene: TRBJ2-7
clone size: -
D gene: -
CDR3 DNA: TGCGCCAGCTCGCCGGACGGCCTTTACGAGCAGTACTTC
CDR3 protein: CASSPDGLYEQYF

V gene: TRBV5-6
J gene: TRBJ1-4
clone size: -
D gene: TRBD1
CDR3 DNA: TGTGCCAGCAGCTTGGTGGCAGGGGGTAGTGAAAAACTGTTTTTT
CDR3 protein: CASSLVAGGSEKLFF

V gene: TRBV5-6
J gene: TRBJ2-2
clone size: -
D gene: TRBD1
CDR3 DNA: TGTGCCAGCAGCCTACAGGGGCCCTCGGGTTTGACCGGGGAGCTGTTTTTT
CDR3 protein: CASSLQGPSGLTGELFF

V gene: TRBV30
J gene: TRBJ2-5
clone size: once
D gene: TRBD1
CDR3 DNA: TGTGCCTGGGGGGACAGGGGTGAGACCCAGTACTTC
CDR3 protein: CAWGDRGETQYF

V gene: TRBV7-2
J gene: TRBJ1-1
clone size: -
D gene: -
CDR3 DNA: TGTGCCAGCAGCTTGGGATTTTCTGAAGCTTTCTTT
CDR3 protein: CASSLGFSEAFF

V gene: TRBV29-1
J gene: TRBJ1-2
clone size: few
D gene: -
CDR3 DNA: TGCAGCGCCCATAGAGGGGGACAAGACTATGGCTACACCTTC
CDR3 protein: CSAHRGGQDYGYTF

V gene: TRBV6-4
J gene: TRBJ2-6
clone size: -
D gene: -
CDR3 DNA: TGTGCCAGCAACATGGAAGCCGGGGCCAACGTCCTGACTTTC
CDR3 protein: CASNMEAGANVLTF

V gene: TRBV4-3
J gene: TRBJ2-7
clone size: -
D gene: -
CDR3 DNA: TGCGCCAGCAGCCAGACAGGTTCGGTTCGCTCCTACGAGCAGTACTTC
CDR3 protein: CASSQTGSVRSYEQYF

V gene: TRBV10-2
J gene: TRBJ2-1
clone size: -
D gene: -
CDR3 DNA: TGCGCCAGCAGTGAGTTAGGCCCCCGAAGCTCCTACAATGAGCAGTTCTTC
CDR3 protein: CASSELGPRSSYNEQFF

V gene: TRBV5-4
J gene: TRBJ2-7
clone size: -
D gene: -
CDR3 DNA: TGTGCCAGCAGCTTGGCCCCGGTAGACGAGCAGTACTTC
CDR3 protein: CASSLAPVDEQYF

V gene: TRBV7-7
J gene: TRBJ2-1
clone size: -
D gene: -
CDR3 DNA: TGTGCTAGCAGCCGTTCCCACTCGGGTGAGCAGTTCTTC
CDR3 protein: CASSRSHSGEQFF

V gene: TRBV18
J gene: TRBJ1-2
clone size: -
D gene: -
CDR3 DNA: TGTGCCAGCTCACCTGGTGCACTCAGCTATGGCTACACCTTC
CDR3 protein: CASSPGALSYGYTF

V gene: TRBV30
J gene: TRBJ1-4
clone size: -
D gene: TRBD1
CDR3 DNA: TGTGCCTGGAGCGTACGGACAGGGGTTAATGAAAAACTGTTTTTT
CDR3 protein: CAWSVRTGVNEKLFF

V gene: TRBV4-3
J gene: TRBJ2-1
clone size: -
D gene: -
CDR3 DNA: TGCGCCAGCAGCCAAGTTTGGGGGAATGGCAATGAGCAGTTCTTC
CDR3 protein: CASSQVWGNGNEQFF

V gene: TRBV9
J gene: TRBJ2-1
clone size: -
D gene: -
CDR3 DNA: TGTGCCAGCAGCGTAGTCGTCGCGGGCTACAATGAGCAGTTCTTC
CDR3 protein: CASSVVVAGYNEQFF

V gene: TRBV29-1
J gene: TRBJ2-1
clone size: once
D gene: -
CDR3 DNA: TGCAGCGTGGACTTTATTTCCTACAATGAGCAGTTCTTC
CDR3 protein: CSVDFISYNEQFF

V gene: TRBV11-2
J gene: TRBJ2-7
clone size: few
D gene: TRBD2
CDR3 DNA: TGTGCCAGCAGCCCACGACTAGCGGGGCCCTACGAGCAGTACTTC
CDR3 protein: CASSPRLAGPYEQYF

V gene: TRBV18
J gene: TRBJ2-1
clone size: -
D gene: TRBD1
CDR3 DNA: TGTGCCAGCTCACCACCTACGGGACAGGGAACCTACAATGAGCAGTTCTTC
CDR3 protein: CASSPPTGQGTYNEQFF

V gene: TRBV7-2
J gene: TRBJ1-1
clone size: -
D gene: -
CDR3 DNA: TGTGCCAGCAACCTACAGGGACCCACTGAAGCTTTCTTT
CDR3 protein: CASNLQGPTEAFF

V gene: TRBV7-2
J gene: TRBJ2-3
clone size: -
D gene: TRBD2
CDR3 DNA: TGTGCCAGCAGCTCATGGGTGAGACTAGCCACAGATACGCAGTATTTT
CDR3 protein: CASSSWVRLATDTQYF

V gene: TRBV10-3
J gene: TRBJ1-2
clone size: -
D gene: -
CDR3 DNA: TGTGCCATCACCGTGGGTACTCTCGGGGAGGGCTACACCTTC
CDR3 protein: CAITVGTLGEGYTF

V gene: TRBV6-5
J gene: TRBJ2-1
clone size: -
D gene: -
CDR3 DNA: TGTGCCAGCAGTTTCCTACTAAGCGGTAATTACAATGAGCAGTTCTTC
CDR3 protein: CASSFLLSGNYNEQFF

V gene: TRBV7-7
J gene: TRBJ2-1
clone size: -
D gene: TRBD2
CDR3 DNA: TGTGCCAGCAGCTTAGTTGGGACTAGCGTCAATGAGCAGTTCTTC
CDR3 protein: CASSLVGTSVNEQFF

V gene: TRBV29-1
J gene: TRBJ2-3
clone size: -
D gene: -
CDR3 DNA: TGCAGCGTTGGCTTGGGGGGCACAGATACGCAGTATTTT
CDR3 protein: CSVGLGGTDTQYF

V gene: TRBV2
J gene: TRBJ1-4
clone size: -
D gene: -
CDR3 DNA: TGTGCCAGCAGGGACAGCGGGGATGAAAAACTGTTTTTT
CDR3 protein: CASRDSGDEKLFF

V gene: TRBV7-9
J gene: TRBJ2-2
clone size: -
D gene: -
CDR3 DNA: TGTGCCAGCAAATCTTTGGTGGCCGGGGAGCTGTTTTTT
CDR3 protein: CASKSLVAGELFF

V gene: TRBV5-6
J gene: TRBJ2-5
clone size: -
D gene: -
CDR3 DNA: TGTGCCAGCAGTCCCAGCCGACAAGAGACCCAGTACTTC
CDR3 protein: CASSPSRQETQYF

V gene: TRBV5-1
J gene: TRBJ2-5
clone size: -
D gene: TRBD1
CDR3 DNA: TGCGCCAGCAGCTTGGGCCCAGGGGGTGGAGAGACCCAGTACTTC
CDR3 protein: CASSLGPGGGETQYF

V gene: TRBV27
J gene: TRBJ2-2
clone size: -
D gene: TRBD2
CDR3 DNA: TGTGCCAGCAATTCTTGGACTAGCTTATCCGGGGAGCTGTTTTTT
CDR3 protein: CASNSWTSLSGELFF

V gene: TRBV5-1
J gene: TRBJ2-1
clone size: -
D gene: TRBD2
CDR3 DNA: TGCGCCAGCAGCTTTTTAGCGGGAGCTTACAATGAGCAGTTCTTC
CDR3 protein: CASSFLAGAYNEQFF

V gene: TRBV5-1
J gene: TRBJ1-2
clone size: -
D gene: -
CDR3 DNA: TGCGCCAGCAGCTCGCTCTATGGGGGGCGAGCTAACTATGGCTACACCTTC
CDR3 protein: CASSSLYGGRANYGYTF

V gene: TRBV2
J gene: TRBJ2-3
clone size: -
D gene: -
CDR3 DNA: TGTGCCAGCATGGGGTCGACAGATACGCAGTATTTT
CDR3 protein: CASMGSTDTQYF

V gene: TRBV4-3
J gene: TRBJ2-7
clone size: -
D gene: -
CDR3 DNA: TGCGCCAGCAGCCAAGATAGGGACGCAGCCTACGAGCAGTACTTC
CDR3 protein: CASSQDRDAAYEQYF

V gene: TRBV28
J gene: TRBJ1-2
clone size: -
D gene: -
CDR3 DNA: TGTGCCACGTGGACCGAACTGTATGGCTACACCTTC
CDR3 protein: CATWTELYGYTF

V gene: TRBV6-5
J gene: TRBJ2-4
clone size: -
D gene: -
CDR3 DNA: TGTGCCAGCGGGTATACAGACTCAAACATTCAGTACTTC
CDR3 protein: CASGYTDSNIQYF

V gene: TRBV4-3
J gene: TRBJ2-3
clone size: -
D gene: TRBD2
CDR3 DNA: TGCGCCAGCAGCCAAGAACGGGGGGTAGCGGGAGGCTCCACAGATACGCAGTATTTT
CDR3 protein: CASSQERGVAGGSTDTQYF

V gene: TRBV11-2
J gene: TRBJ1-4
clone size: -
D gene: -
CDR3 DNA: TGTGCCAGCAGCAAGACAGTCGGGGCCAATGAAAAACTGTTTTTT
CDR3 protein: CASSKTVGANEKLFF

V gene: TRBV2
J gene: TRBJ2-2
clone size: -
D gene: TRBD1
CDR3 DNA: TGTGCCACTCCTGAAAGGGTCCGACAGGGTGGGGAGCTGTTTTTT
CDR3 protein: CATPERVRQGGELFF

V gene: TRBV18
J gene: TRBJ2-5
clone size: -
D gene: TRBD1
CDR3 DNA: TGTGCCAGCTCCCTTGGACAGGGGGCTTGGCAAGAGACCCAGTACTTC
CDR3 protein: CASSLGQGAWQETQYF

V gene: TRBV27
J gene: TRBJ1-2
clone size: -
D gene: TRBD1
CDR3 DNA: TGTGCCAGCAGTTTGGAAGGGACAGGGAGTTCGGGCTACACCTTC
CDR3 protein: CASSLEGTGSSGYTF

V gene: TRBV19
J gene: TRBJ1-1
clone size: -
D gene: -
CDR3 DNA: TGTGCCAGTAGTCTCGACCGAGCCGCGGGATGGACTACTGAAGCTTTCTTT
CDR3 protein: CASSLDRAAGWTTEAFF

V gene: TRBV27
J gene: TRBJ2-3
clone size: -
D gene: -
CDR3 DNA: TGTGCCAGCAGTCCCTTAGCGGAGCCGCAGTATTTT
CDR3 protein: CASSPLAEPQYF

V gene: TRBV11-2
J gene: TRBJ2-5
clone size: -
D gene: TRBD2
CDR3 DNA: TGTGCCAGCAGTTCCGCCCCCAGCGGGAGGCGTGGGACCCAGTACTTC
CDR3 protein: CASSSAPSGRRGTQYF

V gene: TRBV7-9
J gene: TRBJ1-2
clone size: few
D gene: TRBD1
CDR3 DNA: TGTGCCACCGGACAGGGGAATGGCTACACCTTC
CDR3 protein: CATGQGNGYTF

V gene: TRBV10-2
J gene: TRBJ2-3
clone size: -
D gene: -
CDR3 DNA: TGCGCCAGCAGTGTATCTAGCACCACAGATACGCAGTATTTT
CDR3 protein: CASSVSSTTDTQYF

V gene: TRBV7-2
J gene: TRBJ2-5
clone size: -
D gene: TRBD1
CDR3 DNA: TGTGCCAGCAGGCCCGGGACAGGGATGATAGAGACCCAGTACTTC
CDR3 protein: CASRPGTGMIETQYF

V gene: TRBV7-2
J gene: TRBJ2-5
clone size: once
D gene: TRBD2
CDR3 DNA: TGTGCCAGCAGCTTAGCGCGCGGGGCGGGGGGGCTTCAAGAGACCCAGTACTTC
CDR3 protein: CASSLARGAGGLQETQYF

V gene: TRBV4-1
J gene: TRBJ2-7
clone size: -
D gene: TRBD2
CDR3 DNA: TGCGCCAGCAGCCAAGCTAGCGGGGTGATATACGAGCAGTACTTC
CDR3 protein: CASSQASGVIYEQYF

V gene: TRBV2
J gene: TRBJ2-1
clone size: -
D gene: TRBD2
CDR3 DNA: TGTGCCAGCAGTGGTCCGGGAGGGTCCTACAATGAGCAGTTCTTC
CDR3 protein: CASSGPGGSYNEQFF

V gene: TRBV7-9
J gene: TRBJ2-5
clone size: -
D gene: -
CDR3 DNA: TGTGCCAGCAGCTCGATCCAAGAGACCCAGTACTTC
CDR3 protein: CASSSIQETQYF